The sequence of this T cell receptor (beta chain) was determined in a study of cytomegalovirus exposure and HLA in healthy donors. Points from the study as a whole: Per a prior analysis, the majority of TCR beta V segments were productive roughly 87% or roughly 30% of the time.

With respect to this clone: Antigen specificity is unknown.

The study ran its PCR with 60 Vbeta and 13 Jbeta primers. The table came from immunoSEQ multiplex PCR; TCRdb's copy has only in-frame clones and leaves some out. The sample holds 100,000 or so clones, more than 60% seen once. The V gene lost 3 bases and the J gene lost 1 base, with 15 bases spanning the gap. The CDR3 is made up of 16 amino acids. The V gene's germline CDR1 is MNHEY and CDR2 SVGAGI. This chain connects TRBV6-5 to TRBJ1-1; the D gene is possibly TRBD1 (6 bases). This TCR was sampled from a male donor in good health and CMV-seronegative. Sequenced material: PBMCs. The chain's CDR3 is CASSYDGLQGNTEAFF. The CDR3 bases are TGTGCCAGCAGTTATGACGGCCTACAGGGGAACACTGAAGCTTTCTTT.